What follows are 14 T cell receptor beta chains derived from one specimen sequenced in a study of cytomegalovirus exposure and HLA in healthy donors. The PCR was carried out with 60 Vbeta primers and 13 Jbeta primers. Sequencing was performed with immunoSEQ multiplex PCR; in TCRdb, only in-frame clones are kept and a portion is missing. The sample carries 100,000 or so clones, 75% to 90% recorded once. The sequenced sample consisted of PBMCs. These TCRs come from a man aged 25-40 years in good health and CMV-seropositive.

The chain joins TRBV9 to TRBJ1-1; possibly TRBD1 for D (6 bases). V lost 3 bases to trimming and J lost 4 bases, with 13 bases between them. Germline V gives CDR1 SGDLS, CDR2 YYNGEE. The CDR3 is 14 amino acids. This CDR3 is CASSAAGAGTEAFF. The CDR3 region has the DNA TGTGCCAGCAGCGCCGCAGGGGCGGGCACTGAAGCTTTCTTT.

J is TRBJ2-7 and V is TRBV7-9, with D possibly matching TRBD1 (6 bases). Germline CDR1 reads SEHNR; CDR2 reads FQNEAQ (reference sequence). The CDR3 contains 15 residues. Trimming removed 1 base at V and 3 bases at J, with 13 bases between. CDR3 loop: CASSLEPIGGYEQYF. The CDR3 coding sequence is TGTGCCAGCAGCTTAGAGCCCATAGGGGGCTACGAGCAGTACTTC.

This chain joins TRBV19 and TRBJ2-7, with 9 bases matching TRBD2. Germline trimming cut 3 bases from V and 0 bases from J; bases unmatched to any gene: 3. The CDR3 contains 15 residues. The germline gives CDR1 LNHDA, CDR2 SQIVND (reference sequence). The CDR3 is CASSIDSGGSYEQYF. CDR3 nucleotide sequence: TGTGCCAGTAGTATTGATAGCGGGGGCTCCTACGAGCAGTACTTC.

V is TRBV5-4 and J is TRBJ2-2; 7 bases are a match to TRBD2. The ends lost 5 bases at V and 4 bases at J; junction bases unmatched: 5. The CDR3 is made up of 14 amino acids. Germline V gene sequence: CDR1 SGHNT, CDR2 YYREEE (reference sequence). The CDR3 nucleotides read TGTGCCAGCAGTCGAGCGGGGAGCACCGGGGAGCTGTTTTTT. It encodes CASSRAGSTGELFF.

This rearrangement joins TRBV27 to TRBJ2-5; TRBD1 matches at 9 bases. The J call may be incorrect, as the DNA end agrees better with TRBJ2-7. Germline V gene data show CDR1 as MNHEY and CDR2 as SMNVEV (reference sequence). CDR3 length: 15 residues. CDR3 nucleotide sequence: TGTGCCAGCAGGGGTCCCGGGACAGGGAGCTACGAGCAGTACTTC. Its translation is CASRGPGTGSYEQYF.

The chain has TRBV10-3 and TRBJ2-7, with 9 positions matching TRBD1. The CDR3 has 14 residues. Germline assignment: CDR1 ENHRY and CDR2 SYGVKD. V lost 4 bases and J lost 3; bases outside the gene matches: 4. CDR3 residues: CAISAAGQGYEQYF. For the CDR3, the DNA is TGTGCCATCAGTGCGGCGGGACAGGGCTACGAGCAGTACTTC.

The rearrangement joins TRBV4-2 to TRBJ1-3, with D perhaps TRBD1 (5 bases). Trimming shortened V by 2 bases and J by 0 bases, and 8 bases separated the two germline ends. Germline V gene lookup returns CDR1 LGHNA and CDR2 YNFKEQ. The CDR3 sequence is 15 residues long. DNA for the CDR3: TGTGCCAGCAGCCAAACAGGATTCTCTGGAAACACCATATATTTT. Translating gives CASSQTGFSGNTIYF.

This clone was seen just once. V gene TRBV6-4 combines with J gene TRBJ2-3, with a possible D match to TRBD1 (6 bases). There are 16 residues in the CDR3. Germline values: CDR1 MRHNA, CDR2 SNTAGT. Trimming pared 5 bases from V and 0 bases from J, leaving 15 bases between. The CDR3 reads CASSHHGTLSTDTQYF. In DNA, the CDR3 is TGTGCCAGCAGTCACCACGGGACACTCAGCACAGATACGCAGTATTTT.

The rearrangement links TRBV27 to TRBJ1-6, with 8 bases lining up with TRBD1. The CDR3 covers 15 residues. Per germline, CDR1 MNHEY and CDR2 SMNVEV (reference sequence). Unmatched junction bases numbered 2, after V lost 2 bases and J lost 5 bases. In DNA, the CDR3 is TGTGCCAGCAGTTTAGTGGGACAGGATAATTCACCCCTCCACTTT. Its protein is CASSLVGQDNSPLHF.

CDR3 protein: CASSYQDTGQETQYF. CDR3 DNA: TGTGCCAGCAGTTACCAGGACACTGGACAAGAGACCCAGTACTTC. The genes are TRBV28 and TRBJ2-5, with TRBD1 as a possible D gene (5 bases). CDR3 length equals 15 residues. Trimming took 4 bases from V and 2 from J, leaving 14 bases between them. The germline CDR1 and CDR2 sequences are MDHEN and SYDVKM.

Here the CDR3 DNA reads TGTGCCAGCAGCCGGGGCGGGGTTGAGCAGTTCTTC. Protein product: CASSRGGVEQFF. This rearrangement joins TRBV14 to TRBJ2-1; maybe TRBD2 (6 bases). V was trimmed by 4 bases and J by 9 bases, leaving 10 bases between them. The length of the CDR3 is 12 residues. The germline V gene encodes CDR1 SGHDN and CDR2 FVKESK.

This chain connects TRBV4-1 to TRBJ1-2; 9 nucleotides line up with TRBD1. The CDR3 contains 15 residues. The V segment lost 0 bases and the J segment 7 bases; nucleotides outside the gene matches: 6. CDR1 is MGHRA and CDR2 is YSYEKL in the germline V gene. The CDR3 protein is CASSQDLQGASGYTF. The CDR3 DNA is TGCGCCAGCAGCCAAGATCTACAGGGGGCGAGTGGCTACACCTTC.

The chain couples TRBV14 to TRBJ2-3; 7 positions agree with TRBD1. The CDR3 has 18 residues. Trimming took 0 bases from V and 5 from J; bases not matched to a gene: 14. Germline assignment: CDR1 SGHDN and CDR2 FVKESK. The CDR3 is CASSQDSRWTGSEDTQYF. In DNA form, the CDR3 reads TGTGCCAGCAGCCAAGATTCGCGGTGGACAGGTTCCGAAGATACGCAGTATTTT.

The CDR3 DNA reads as TGTGCCAGCAGCTCCAGACAGGGGGCGGGGAACACTGAAGCTTTCTTT. Protein product: CASSSRQGAGNTEAFF. The J gene is TRBJ1-1, the V gene TRBV7-9; the match to TRBD1 covers 10 bases. The CDR3 consists of 16 residues. CDR1 SEHNR and CDR2 FQNEAQ come from the germline V gene (reference sequence). V shed 4 bases, J shed 1 base, and the junction held 6 bases outside the gene matches.